One sample yielded the 23 T cell receptor beta chains listed below, sequenced in a study of beta chain features in type 1 diabetes. Their antigens are not known. Every isolated RNA sample was fully reverse transcribed, so sequencing captured expressed TCRB transcripts. The protocol was immunoSEQ multiplex PCR, while the TCRdb copy is restricted to in-frame clones and leaves out a portion. The data contain roughly 130,000 clones, approximately 16% of them singletons. General observations from the study: In every one of the four CD4+ subsets, TCRB CDR3s were moderately but significantly shorter in Type 1 diabetes patients.

Sequencing was carried out using central memory CD4+ T cells from blood. Receptors originate from a man under 40 with type 1 diabetes.

The genes are TRBV4-1 and TRBJ1-5; D not certain. Germline V lookup: CDR1 MGHRA, CDR2 YSYEKL. The CDR3 is 17 residues long. Trimming removed 1 base from V and 0 bases from J, with 13 bases in between. CDR3 bases: TGCGCCAGCAGCCAAGTGGATCTGGGTTTTAGCAATCAGCCCCAGCATTTT. Protein sequence: CASSQVDLGFSNQPQHF.

The rearrangement joins TRBV9 to TRBJ2-7; D is tentatively TRBD1 or TRBD2 (6 bases each). Germline V gene data show CDR1 as SGDLS and CDR2 as YYNGEE. CDR3 length equals 14 residues. Trimming left V 4 bases short and J 0 bases short, with 11 bases between. The CDR3 here is CASSPEGGSYEQYF. The CDR3 nucleotides read TGTGCCAGCAGCCCAGAGGGGGGCTCCTACGAGCAGTACTTC.

The V and J genes are TRBV11-1 and TRBJ2-2; D unresolved. Germline CDR1 SGHAT, CDR2 FQDESV (reference sequence). The ends were cut back, 5 bases at V and 1 base at J, with 8 bases in the middle. The CDR3 extends over 14 amino acids. This CDR3 is CASSPDGNTGELFF. The CDR3 DNA reads TGTGCCAGCAGCCCTGACGGGAACACCGGGGAGCTGTTTTTT.

This clone has only one observation. V and J are TRBV5-1 and TRBJ1-1; D may be TRBD1 (6 bases). CDR1 and CDR2 from the germline V gene are SGHRS and YFSETQ. The CDR3 is 14 amino acids. Between the trimmed V and J ends, which lost 4 bases and 2 bases, there was a span of 12 bases. This chain's CDR3 is CASSTDRTNTEAFF. The CDR3 DNA sequence: TGCGCCAGCAGCACCGACAGGACCAACACTGAAGCTTTCTTT.

Only a few counts were recorded for this clone. The chain has TRBV28 and TRBJ2-3; 8 nucleotides agree with TRBD1. V shed 2 bases and J 1 base; nucleotides not matched to a gene: 2. Germline V lookup: CDR1 MDHEN, CDR2 SYDVKM. The CDR3 covers 15 residues. The CDR3 reads CASSLPDRGTDTQYF. The CDR3 DNA reads as TGTGCCAGCAGTTTACCGGACAGGGGCACAGATACGCAGTATTTT.

This clone appeared a few times. Here the CDR3 DNA reads TGTGCCATCAGCCCTAGGCAGGAGACCCAGTACTTC. Translating it yields CAISPRQETQYF. V gene TRBV10-3 combines with J gene TRBJ2-5; D remains unclear. This CDR3 is 12 amino acids long. Germline V gene sequence: CDR1 ENHRY, CDR2 SYGVKD. Trimming stripped 6 bases from V and 5 bases from J, with 10 bases between.

V gene TRBV6-5 combines with J gene TRBJ1-1; D possibly corresponds to TRBD1 (6 bases). Per the germline V gene, CDR1 is MNHEY and CDR2 is SVGAGI. Trimming removed 5 bases from V and 10 bases from J, with 20 bases in between. This CDR3 has 14 residues. The CDR3 bases are TGTGCCAGCAGTGATAGGACAGAGTTTTCTGGAGCTTTCTTT. The encoded protein is CASSDRTEFSGAFF.

This clone was seen a handful of times. This chain uses TRBV30 with TRBJ2-7; D possibly corresponds to TRBD1 (6 bases). Germline loops: CDR1 GTSNPN, CDR2 SVGIG (reference sequence). This CDR3 contains 15 residues. The V gene lost 1 base and the J gene lost 1 base, with 14 bases spanning the gap. CDR3 in DNA: TGTGCCTGGAGTGGGACAGCCGGTTCATCCTACGAGCAGTACTTC. Its protein product is CAWSGTAGSSYEQYF. The complete variable domain, with remaining parts taken from reference TRBV30 and TRBJ2-7, reads SQTIHQWPATLVQPVGSPLSLECTVEGTSNPNLYWYRQAAGRGLQLLFYSVGIGQISSEVPQNLSASRPQDRQFILSSKKLLLSDSGFYLCAWSGTAGSSYEQYFGPGTRLTVT.

The V call is TRBV11-2, the J call TRBJ1-1; D is perhaps TRBD1 (5 bases). V lost 5 bases, J lost 10 bases, and 17 bases lay in between. This CDR3 is built from 13 residues. Germline V CDR1 and CDR2: SGHAT, FQNNGV. The CDR3 DNA reads TGTGCCAGCAGCGTAGGACATCCGGTAAGAGCTTTCTTT. Protein sequence: CASSVGHPVRAFF.

In this sample, this clone turned up a few times. The V gene is TRBV28, the J gene TRBJ1-5; a possible D gene is TRBD1 (5 bases). The V and J ends lost 3 bases and 2 bases respectively, with 11 bases between them. This CDR3 contains 15 residues. Germline-derived CDR1 and CDR2 are MDHEN and SYDVKM. The DNA for the CDR3 is TGTGCCAGCAGTTTCCTTGGGGCCGGCAATCAGCCCCAGCATTTT. It codes for CASSFLGAGNQPQHF.

This clone has only a few counts. This CDR3 is CSVDRDNYGYTF. In DNA, the CDR3 is TGCAGCGTAGACCGGGACAACTATGGCTACACCTTC. The chain carries TRBV29-1 and TRBJ1-2, with a tentative D call TRBD1 (5 bases). The CDR3 covers 12 residues. Germline loops: CDR1 SQVTM, CDR2 ANQGSEA. V lost 6 bases and J lost 2, with 10 bases in between.

This clone was observed a few times. The chain links TRBV5-4 to TRBJ2-1; TRBD1 aligns across 8 bases. The CDR3 consists of 14 residues. Unmatched junction bases numbered 8, after V lost 4 bases and J lost 8 bases. The germline V gene encodes CDR1 SGHNT and CDR2 YYREEE (reference sequence). CDR3 sequence: CASSLPDRDDEQFF. The CDR3 region has the DNA TGTGCCAGCAGCCTCCCGGACAGGGATGATGAGCAGTTCTTC.

This clone has a handful of counts. A much bigger clone sits one base away, suggesting this may be a read error. The chain combines TRBV18 with TRBJ2-4, with 12 nucleotides matching TRBD1. CDR1 and CDR2 from the germline V gene are KGHSH and LQKENI. The CDR3 spans 17 residues. DNA of the CDR3: TGTTCCAGCTCACCACCGGGGACAGGGGGCTCCAAAAACATTCAGTACTTC. This translates into CSSSPPGTGGSKNIQYF.

This clone was detected a few times. V and J are TRBV5-1 and TRBJ2-5; TRBD2 matches at 14 bases. V was pared by 3 bases and J by 4 bases, with 8 bases of the junction left unmatched. CDR3 size: 17 residues. Germline V gene lookup returns CDR1 SGHRS and CDR2 YFSETQ. CDR3 sequence (DNA): TGCGCCAGCAGCTCCGGGACTAGCGGGGGCACAGGAGAGACCCAGTACTTC. This gives the protein CASSSGTSGGTGETQYF.

The J gene is TRBJ1-5, the V gene TRBV2; D gene uncertain. Germline CDR1 reads SNHLY; CDR2 reads FYNNEI. The CDR3 totals 15 residues. V dropped 6 bases and J dropped 1 base, with 13 bases sitting between them. CDR3 amino acids: CASSSETSSNQPQHF. The CDR3 DNA reads as TGTGCCAGCAGCTCGGAGACATCGAGCAATCAGCCCCAGCATTTT.

This clone was seen more than once but under ten times. This rearrangement joins TRBV20-1 to TRBJ1-4, with unresolved D. V was pared by 0 bases and J by 8 bases, with 1 base between. The CDR3 sequence is 10 residues long. Germline CDR1 is DFQATT and CDR2 is SNEGSKA (reference sequence). CDR3 in amino acids: CSARDEKLFF. For the CDR3, the DNA is TGCAGTGCTAGAGACGAAAAACTGTTTTTT.

A few counts support this clone. The J gene is TRBJ2-1, the V gene TRBV11-2; a weak D match, TRBD2 (5 bases). The V gene lost 1 base and the J gene lost 7 bases, with 14 bases spanning the gap. The germline V gene has CDR1 SGHAT and CDR2 FQNNGV. The CDR3 contains 15 residues. CDR3: CASSLVSLAGNEQFF. CDR3 bases: TGTGCCAGCAGCTTAGTGTCTCTAGCCGGTAATGAGCAGTTCTTC.

The V gene is TRBV7-2, the J gene TRBJ2-5, with a possible D match to TRBD2 (6 bases). The CDR3 is 16 amino acids. The V gene lost 5 bases and the J gene lost 4 bases, with 20 bases spanning the gap. Germline lookup yields CDR1 SGHTA and CDR2 FQGNSA. This chain's CDR3 is CASSIEGTVGGETQYF. The CDR3 nucleotides are TGTGCCAGCAGCATTGAGGGGACCGTGGGGGGAGAGACCCAGTACTTC.

This clone appeared a few times. The chain employs TRBV12-2 and TRBJ2-1; the D segment call TRBD1 is taken from the table without a DNA check. TRBV12-2 is a pseudogene locus. This CDR3 comprises 16 residues. CDR3 loop: CASRLVFTGDYNEQFF. The DNA of the CDR3 is TGTGCAAGTCGCTTAGTCTTTACAGGGGACTACAATGAGCAGTTCTTC.

There are a few counts of this clone. This chain joins TRBV9 and TRBJ2-3; 7 bases fit TRBD2. This CDR3 has 17 amino acids. Trimming at V came to 3 bases and at J to 0 bases, leaving 10 bases not matched to a gene. The germline CDR1 and CDR2 sequences are SGDLS and YYNGEE. The chain's CDR3 is CASSARGEGPSTDTQYF. In nucleotides, the CDR3 is TGTGCCAGCAGCGCTCGCGGGGAGGGACCGAGCACAGATACGCAGTATTTT.

In this sample, this clone turned up many times. The chain couples TRBV19 to TRBJ2-6; 7 nucleotides agree with TRBD1. This CDR3 comprises 16 residues. The germline V gene has CDR1 LNHDA and CDR2 SQIVND (reference sequence). V shed 3 bases, J shed 1 base, and the junction held 3 bases outside the gene matches. The CDR3 is CASSIEQGSGANVLTF. Here the CDR3 DNA reads TGTGCCAGTAGTATCGAACAGGGGTCTGGGGCCAACGTCCTGACTTTC.

This rearrangement joins TRBV5-1 to TRBJ2-6; TRBD2 aligns across 7 bases. The CDR3 runs 19 residues. The V and J ends lost 4 bases and 1 base, in that order; junction bases with no gene match: 14. CDR1 is SGHRS, CDR2 YFSETQ, per germline. CDR3 in DNA: TGCGCCAGCAGCCCCGGACTAGTCGGGGGTTTATCTGGGGCCAACGTCCTGACTTTC. Amino acids: CASSPGLVGGLSGANVLTF. The complete variable domain, with remaining parts taken from reference TRBV5-1 and TRBJ2-6, reads KAGVTQTPRYLIKTRGQQVTLSCSPISGHRSVSWYQQTPGQGLQFLFEYFSETQRNKGNFPGRFSGRQFSNSRSEMNVSTLELGDSALYLCASSPGLVGGLSGANVLTFGAGSRLTVL.

In this sample, this clone turned up a few times. Here the CDR3 reads CASSLLSGYEQYF. In DNA, the CDR3 is TGTGCCAGCAGTTTGCTTTCCGGCTACGAGCAGTACTTC. The chain couples TRBV28 to TRBJ2-7, with D uncertain. With 3 bases removed from V and 3 bases from J, the gap between germline ends came to 9 bases. The CDR3 loop spans 13 amino acids. The germline gives CDR1 MDHEN, CDR2 SYDVKM.